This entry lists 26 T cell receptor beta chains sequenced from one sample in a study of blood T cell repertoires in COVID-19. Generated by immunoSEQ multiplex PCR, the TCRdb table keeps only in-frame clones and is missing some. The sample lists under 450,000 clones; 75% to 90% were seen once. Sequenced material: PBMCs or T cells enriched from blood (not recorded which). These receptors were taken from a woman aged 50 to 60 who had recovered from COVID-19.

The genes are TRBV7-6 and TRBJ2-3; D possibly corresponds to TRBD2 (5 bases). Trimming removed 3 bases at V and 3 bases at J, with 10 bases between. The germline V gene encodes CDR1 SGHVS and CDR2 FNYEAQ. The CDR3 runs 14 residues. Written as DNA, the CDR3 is TGTGCCAGCAGCTTGGAAACTAGGACAGATACGCAGTATTTT. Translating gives CASSLETRTDTQYF.

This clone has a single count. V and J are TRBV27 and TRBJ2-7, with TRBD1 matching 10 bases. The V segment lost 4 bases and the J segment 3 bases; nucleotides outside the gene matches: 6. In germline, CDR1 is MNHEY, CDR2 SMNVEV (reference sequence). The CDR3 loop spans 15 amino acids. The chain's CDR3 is CASSWGDRGIYEQYF. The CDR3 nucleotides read TGTGCCAGCAGTTGGGGGGACAGGGGAATCTACGAGCAGTACTTC.

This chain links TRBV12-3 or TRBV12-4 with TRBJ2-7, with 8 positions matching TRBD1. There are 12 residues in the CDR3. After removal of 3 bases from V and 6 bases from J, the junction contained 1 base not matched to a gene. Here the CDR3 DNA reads TGTGCCAGCAGTTTGACAGGGGCCGAGCAGTACTTC. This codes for CASSLTGAEQYF.

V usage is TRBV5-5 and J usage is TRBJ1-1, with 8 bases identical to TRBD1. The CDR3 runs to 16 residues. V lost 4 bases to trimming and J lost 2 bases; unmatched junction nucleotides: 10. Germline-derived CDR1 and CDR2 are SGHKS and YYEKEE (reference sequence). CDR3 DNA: TGTGCCAGCAGCCCGCTCAGGGGGCAGATCAACACTGAAGCTTTCTTT. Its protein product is CASSPLRGQINTEAFF.

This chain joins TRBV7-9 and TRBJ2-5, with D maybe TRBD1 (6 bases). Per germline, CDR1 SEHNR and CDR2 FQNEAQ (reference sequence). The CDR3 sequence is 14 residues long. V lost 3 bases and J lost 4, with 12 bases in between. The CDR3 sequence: CASSLGTGRETQYF. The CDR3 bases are TGTGCCAGCAGCTTGGGAACAGGGCGAGAGACCCAGTACTTC.

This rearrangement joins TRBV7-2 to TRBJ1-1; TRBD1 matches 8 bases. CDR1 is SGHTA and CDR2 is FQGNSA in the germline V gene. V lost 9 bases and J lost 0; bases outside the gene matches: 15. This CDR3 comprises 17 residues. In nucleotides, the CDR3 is TGTGCCAGTCGGAAGGTGGACAGGGCAACCTTGAACACTGAAGCTTTCTTT. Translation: CASRKVDRATLNTEAFF.

Here the CDR3 reads CASSLFSAGGPEQYF. In nucleotides, the CDR3 is TGTGCCAGCAGCTTGTTTTCAGCGGGAGGCCCGGAGCAGTACTTC. V usage is TRBV5-6 and J usage is TRBJ2-7; 9 bases line up with TRBD2. After removal of 1 base from V and 7 bases from J, the junction contained 9 bases not matched to a gene. CDR1 is SGHDT and CDR2 is YYEEEE in the germline V gene. The CDR3 covers 15 residues.

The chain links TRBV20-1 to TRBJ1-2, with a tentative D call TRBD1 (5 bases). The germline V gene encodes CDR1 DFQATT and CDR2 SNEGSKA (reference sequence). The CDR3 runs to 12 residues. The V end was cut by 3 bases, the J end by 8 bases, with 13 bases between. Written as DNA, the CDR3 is TGCAGTGCTAGTGCAGGGACTGGGGGCTACACCTTC. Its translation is CSASAGTGGYTF.

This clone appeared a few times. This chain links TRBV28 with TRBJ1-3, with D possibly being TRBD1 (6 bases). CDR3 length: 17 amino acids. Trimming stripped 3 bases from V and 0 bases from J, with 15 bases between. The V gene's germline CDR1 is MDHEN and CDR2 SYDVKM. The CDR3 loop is CASSFETGFSSGNTIYF. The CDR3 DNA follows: TGTGCCAGCAGTTTTGAGACAGGCTTCAGCTCTGGAAACACCATATATTTT.

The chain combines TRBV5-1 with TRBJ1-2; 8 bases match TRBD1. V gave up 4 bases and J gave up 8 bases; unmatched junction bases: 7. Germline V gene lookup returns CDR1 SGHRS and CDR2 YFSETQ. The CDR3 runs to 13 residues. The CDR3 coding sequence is TGCGCCAGCAGCCAAGGGACAGGTGGGGGCTACACCTTC. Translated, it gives CASSQGTGGGYTF.

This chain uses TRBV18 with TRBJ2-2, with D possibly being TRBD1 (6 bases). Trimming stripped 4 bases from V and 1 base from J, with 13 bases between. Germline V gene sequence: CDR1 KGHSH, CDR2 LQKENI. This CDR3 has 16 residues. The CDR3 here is CASSQTPGQNTGELFF. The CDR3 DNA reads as TGTGCCAGCTCACAGACCCCGGGACAGAACACCGGGGAGCTGTTTTTT.

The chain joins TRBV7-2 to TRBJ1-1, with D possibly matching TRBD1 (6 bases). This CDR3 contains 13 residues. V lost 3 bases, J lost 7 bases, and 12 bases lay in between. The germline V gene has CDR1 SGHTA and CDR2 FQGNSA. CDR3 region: CASSLWTAVEAFF. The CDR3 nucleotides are TGTGCCAGCAGCTTGTGGACAGCAGTTGAAGCTTTCTTT.

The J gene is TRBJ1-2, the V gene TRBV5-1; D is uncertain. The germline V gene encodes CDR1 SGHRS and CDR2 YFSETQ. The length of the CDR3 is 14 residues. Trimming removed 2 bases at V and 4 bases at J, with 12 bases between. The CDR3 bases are TGCGCCAGCAGCTTCGAACAGTATGGCTATGGCTACACCTTC. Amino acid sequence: CASSFEQYGYGYTF.

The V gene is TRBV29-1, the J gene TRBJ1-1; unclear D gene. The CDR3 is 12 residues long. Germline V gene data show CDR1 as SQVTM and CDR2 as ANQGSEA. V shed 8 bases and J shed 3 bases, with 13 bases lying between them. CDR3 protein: CSFSLSDTEAFF. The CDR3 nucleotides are TGCAGCTTTTCCTTATCGGACACTGAAGCTTTCTTT.

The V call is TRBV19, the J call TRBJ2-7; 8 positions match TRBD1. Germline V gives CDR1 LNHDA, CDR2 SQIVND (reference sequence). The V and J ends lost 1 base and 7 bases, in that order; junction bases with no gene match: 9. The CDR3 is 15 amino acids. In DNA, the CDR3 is TGTGCCAGTAGTATAGCAGGGGGCGGAGTGTGGGAGCAGTACTTC. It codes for CASSIAGGGVWEQYF.

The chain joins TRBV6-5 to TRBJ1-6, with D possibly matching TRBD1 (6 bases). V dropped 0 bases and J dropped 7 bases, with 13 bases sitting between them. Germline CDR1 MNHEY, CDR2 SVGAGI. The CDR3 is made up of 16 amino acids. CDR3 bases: TGTGCCAGCAGTTACTCGAGGCAGGGGACGAATTCACCCCTCCACTTT. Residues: CASSYSRQGTNSPLHF.

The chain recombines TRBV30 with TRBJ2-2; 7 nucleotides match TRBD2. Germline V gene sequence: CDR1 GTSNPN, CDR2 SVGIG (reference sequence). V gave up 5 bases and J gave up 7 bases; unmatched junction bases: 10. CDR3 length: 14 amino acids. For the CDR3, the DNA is TGTGCCTGGGGGTCCGCGGGGGTTGGCGGGGAGCTGTTTTTT. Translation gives CAWGSAGVGGELFF.

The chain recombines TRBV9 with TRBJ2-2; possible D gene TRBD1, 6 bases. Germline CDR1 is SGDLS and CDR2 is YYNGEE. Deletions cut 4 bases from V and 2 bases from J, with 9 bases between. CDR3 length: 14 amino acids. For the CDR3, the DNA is TGTGCCAGCAGCTTACAGGGTAACACCGGGGAGCTGTTTTTT. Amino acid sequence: CASSLQGNTGELFF. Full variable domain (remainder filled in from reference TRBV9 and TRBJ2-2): DSGVTQTPKHLITATGQRVTLRCSPRSGDLSVYWYQQSLDQGLQFLIQYYNGEERAKGNILERFSAQQFPDLHSELNLSSLELGDSALYFCASSLQGNTGELFFGEGSRLTVL.

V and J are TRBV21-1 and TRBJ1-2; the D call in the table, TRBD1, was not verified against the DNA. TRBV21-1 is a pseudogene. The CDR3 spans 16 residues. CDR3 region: CASSKGRDRPNYGYTF. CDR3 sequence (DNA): TGTGCCAGCAGCAAAGGGCGGGACAGACCTAACTATGGCTACACCTTC.

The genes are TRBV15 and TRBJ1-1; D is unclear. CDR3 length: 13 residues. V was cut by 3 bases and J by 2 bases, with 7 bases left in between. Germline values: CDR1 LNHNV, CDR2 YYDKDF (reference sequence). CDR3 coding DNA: TGTGCCACCAGCAGCCAGGTTAACACTGAAGCTTTCTTT. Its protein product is CATSSQVNTEAFF.

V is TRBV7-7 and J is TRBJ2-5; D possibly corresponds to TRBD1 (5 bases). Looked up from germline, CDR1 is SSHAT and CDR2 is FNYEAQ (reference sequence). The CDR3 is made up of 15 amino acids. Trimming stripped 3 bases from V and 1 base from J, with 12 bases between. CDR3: CASSLGRQIQETQYF. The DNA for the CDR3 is TGTGCCAGCAGCTTGGGTCGACAGATCCAAGAGACCCAGTACTTC.

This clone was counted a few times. The CDR3 is CAWRPGEWGNTIYF. DNA for the CDR3: TGTGCCTGGAGGCCCGGGGAGTGGGGAAACACCATATATTTT. The rearrangement links TRBV30 to TRBJ1-3; D not resolved. The length of the CDR3 is 14 residues. Germline CDR1 reads GTSNPN; CDR2 reads SVGIG (reference sequence). V was pared by 3 bases and J by 4 bases, with 13 bases between. Drawing the rest from reference TRBV30 and TRBJ1-3, the complete variable domain is SQTIHQWPATLVQPVGSPLSLECTVEGTSNPNLYWYRQAAGRGLQLLFYSVGIGQISSEVPQNLSASRPQDRQFILSSKKLLLSDSGFYLCAWRPGEWGNTIYFGEGSWLTVV.

The CDR3 sequence: CASSLVPRDRGLGNYGYTF. The DNA for the CDR3 is TGTGCCAGCAGCTTGGTCCCCCGAGACAGGGGTTTAGGTAACTATGGCTACACCTTC. The chain employs TRBV5-5 and TRBJ1-2; TRBD1 aligns across 8 bases. V was pared by 0 bases and J by 1 base, with 14 bases of the junction left unmatched. CDR3 size: 19 residues. The V gene's germline CDR1 is SGHKS and CDR2 YYEKEE (reference sequence).

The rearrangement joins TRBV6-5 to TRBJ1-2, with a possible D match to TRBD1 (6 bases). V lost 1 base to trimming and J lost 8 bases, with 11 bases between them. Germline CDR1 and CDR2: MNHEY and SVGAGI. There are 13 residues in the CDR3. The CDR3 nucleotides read TGTGCCAGCAGTTACTTCCCAGGGGAAGGCTACACCTTC. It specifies CASSYFPGEGYTF.

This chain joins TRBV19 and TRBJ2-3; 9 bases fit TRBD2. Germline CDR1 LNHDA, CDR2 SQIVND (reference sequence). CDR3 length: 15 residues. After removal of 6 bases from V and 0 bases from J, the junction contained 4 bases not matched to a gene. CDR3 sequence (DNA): TGTGCCAGTAGCTCGGGACTAGCTAGCACAGATACGCAGTATTTT. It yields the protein CASSSGLASTDTQYF.

This chain's CDR3 is CASSQDWRGEQFF. Written as DNA, the CDR3 is TGCGCCAGCAGCCAAGATTGGCGAGGTGAGCAGTTCTTC. The genes are TRBV4-3 and TRBJ2-1; no clear D. V lost 0 bases, J lost 9 bases, and 9 bases lay in between. The length of the CDR3 is 13 residues. Germline values: CDR1 LGHNA, CDR2 YSLEER.